This T cell receptor (beta chain) was sequenced during a study of T cells after yellow fever vaccination. Trimming cost V 3 bases and J 8 bases; bases outside gene matches: 9. Per the germline V gene, CDR1 is SGHTA and CDR2 is FQGNSA. The CDR3 has 15 residues. TCRdb analysed the 5' RACE reads with MiXCR anew, one entry per CDR3 protein. The profile shows about 220,000 distinct CDR3 sequences, roughly 3% of them singletons. This clonotype was sampled from a man in his late teens or twenties who received the YFV17D yellow fever vaccine. This specimen was CD4+ T cells sorted from PBMCs, taken 10 days after the yellow fever booster vaccination. The genes are TRBV7-2 and TRBJ1-4; 7 bases map to TRBD1. The CDR3 DNA is TGTGCCAGCAGCTTTTTACAGGGGAGAGGGGAAAAACTGTTTTTT. Amino acid sequence: CASSFLQGRGEKLFF.